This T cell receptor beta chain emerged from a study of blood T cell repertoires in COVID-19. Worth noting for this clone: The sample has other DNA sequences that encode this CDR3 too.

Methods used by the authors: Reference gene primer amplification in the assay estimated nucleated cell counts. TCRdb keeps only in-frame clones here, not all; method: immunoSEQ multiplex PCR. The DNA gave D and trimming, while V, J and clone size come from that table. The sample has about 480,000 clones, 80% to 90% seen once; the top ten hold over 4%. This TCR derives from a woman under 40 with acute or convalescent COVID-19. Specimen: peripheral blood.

CDR3 protein: CASSATGNTEAFF. DNA of the CDR3: TGTGCCAGCAGTGCCACAGGGAACACTGAAGCTTTCTTT. This rearrangement joins TRBV6-4 to TRBJ1-1, with D possibly TRBD1 on 5 matching bases. The CDR3 totals 13 residues. Between the trimmed V and J ends, which lost 4 bases and 1 base, there was a span of 7 bases. Germline values: CDR1 MRHNA, CDR2 SNTAGT.